Below are 9 T cell receptor beta chains sequenced from a single sample in a study of blood T cell repertoires in COVID-19. The protocol was immunoSEQ multiplex PCR, while the TCRdb copy is restricted to in-frame clones and leaves out a portion. The sample records roughly 97,000 clones, 87% being singletons. The sequencing input was peripheral blood. These receptors originate from a man in his fifties with acute or convalescent COVID-19.

J is TRBJ2-7 and V is TRBV30, with D tentatively TRBD1 (5 bases). V was cut by 3 bases and J by 5 bases, with 8 bases left in between. The CDR3 loop spans 11 amino acids. Germline CDR1 GTSNPN, CDR2 SVGIG (reference sequence). The CDR3 region is CAWRSRDEQYF. The DNA of the CDR3 is TGTGCCTGGAGGTCCAGGGACGAGCAGTACTTC.

The V gene is TRBV5-1, the J gene TRBJ1-4, with TRBD1 matching over 7 bases. The J segment lost 0 bases and the V segment lost 3 bases, leaving 11 bases of the junction unmatched. The length of the CDR3 is 18 residues. The germline V gene has CDR1 SGHRS and CDR2 YFSETQ. The CDR3 spells CASSSPQGEGATNEKLFF. The CDR3 bases are TGCGCCAGCAGCTCTCCTCAGGGGGAAGGTGCAACTAATGAAAAACTGTTTTTT.

V is TRBV4-1 and J is TRBJ2-2; TRBD1 might be the D (6 bases). The CDR3 spans 16 residues. The germline V gene encodes CDR1 MGHRA and CDR2 YSYEKL. V was clipped by 5 bases and J by 6 bases, with 19 bases between them. The CDR3 coding sequence is TGCGCCAGCAGCTCGATCCGGCCACAGGGTCCCGGGGAGCTGTTTTTT. Amino acid sequence: CASSSIRPQGPGELFF.

This chain links TRBV5-1 with TRBJ1-4; TRBD1 agrees at 10 bases. Germline values: CDR1 SGHRS, CDR2 YFSETQ. The CDR3 loop spans 15 amino acids. V gave up 1 base and J gave up 5 bases; unmatched junction bases: 2. CDR3 coding DNA: TGCGCCAGCAGCTTGAGGGGACAGGGGAATGAAAAACTGTTTTTT. Translating gives CASSLRGQGNEKLFF.

This sequence joins TRBV12-3 or TRBV12-4 and TRBJ1-5; tentatively, D is TRBD1 (5 bases). CDR3 length: 12 amino acids. With 5 bases removed from V and 6 bases from J, the gap between germline ends came to 8 bases. CDR3 region: CASSPRGQPQHF. Here the CDR3 DNA reads TGTGCCAGCAGTCCAAGGGGTCAGCCCCAGCATTTT.

The chain uses TRBV30 and TRBJ1-6, with 7 bases lining up with TRBD1. V dropped 3 bases and J dropped 6; count of bases not matched to a gene: 2. This CDR3 spans 13 amino acids. CDR1 is GTSNPN, CDR2 SVGIG, per germline (reference sequence). The DNA for the CDR3 is TGTGCCTGGAGGGACAGGATTAATTCACCCCTCCACTTT. The encoded protein is CAWRDRINSPLHF.

The V call is TRBV6-4, the J call TRBJ2-5, with D uncertain. The CDR3 is 15 amino acids. V lost 2 bases and J 1 base, leaving 11 bases between the germline ends. Germline-derived CDR1 and CDR2 are MRHNA and SNTAGT. Here the CDR3 reads CASSDAKNFQETQYF. CDR3 coding DNA: TGTGCCAGCAGTGACGCAAAGAACTTCCAAGAGACCCAGTACTTC.

The chain combines TRBV6-6 with TRBJ2-7, with 10 bases matching TRBD2. In germline, CDR1 is MNHNY, CDR2 SVGAGI (reference sequence). With 5 bases clipped from V and 4 bases from J, the junction kept 5 bases outside the gene matches. The CDR3 consists of 14 residues. The CDR3: CASSRAGGPYEQYF. In nucleotides, the CDR3 is TGTGCCAGCAGTAGAGCGGGAGGGCCGTACGAGCAGTACTTC.

The V gene is TRBV28, the J gene TRBJ2-7; 10 bases map to TRBD1. V lost 5 bases and J lost 7; bases outside the gene matches: 8. The CDR3 is 14 amino acids. Germline V gives CDR1 MDHEN, CDR2 SYDVKM. CDR3 sequence (DNA): TGTGCCAGCAGTCTGCCGGGACAGGGGAGAGAGCAGTACTTC. This codes for CASSLPGQGREQYF.